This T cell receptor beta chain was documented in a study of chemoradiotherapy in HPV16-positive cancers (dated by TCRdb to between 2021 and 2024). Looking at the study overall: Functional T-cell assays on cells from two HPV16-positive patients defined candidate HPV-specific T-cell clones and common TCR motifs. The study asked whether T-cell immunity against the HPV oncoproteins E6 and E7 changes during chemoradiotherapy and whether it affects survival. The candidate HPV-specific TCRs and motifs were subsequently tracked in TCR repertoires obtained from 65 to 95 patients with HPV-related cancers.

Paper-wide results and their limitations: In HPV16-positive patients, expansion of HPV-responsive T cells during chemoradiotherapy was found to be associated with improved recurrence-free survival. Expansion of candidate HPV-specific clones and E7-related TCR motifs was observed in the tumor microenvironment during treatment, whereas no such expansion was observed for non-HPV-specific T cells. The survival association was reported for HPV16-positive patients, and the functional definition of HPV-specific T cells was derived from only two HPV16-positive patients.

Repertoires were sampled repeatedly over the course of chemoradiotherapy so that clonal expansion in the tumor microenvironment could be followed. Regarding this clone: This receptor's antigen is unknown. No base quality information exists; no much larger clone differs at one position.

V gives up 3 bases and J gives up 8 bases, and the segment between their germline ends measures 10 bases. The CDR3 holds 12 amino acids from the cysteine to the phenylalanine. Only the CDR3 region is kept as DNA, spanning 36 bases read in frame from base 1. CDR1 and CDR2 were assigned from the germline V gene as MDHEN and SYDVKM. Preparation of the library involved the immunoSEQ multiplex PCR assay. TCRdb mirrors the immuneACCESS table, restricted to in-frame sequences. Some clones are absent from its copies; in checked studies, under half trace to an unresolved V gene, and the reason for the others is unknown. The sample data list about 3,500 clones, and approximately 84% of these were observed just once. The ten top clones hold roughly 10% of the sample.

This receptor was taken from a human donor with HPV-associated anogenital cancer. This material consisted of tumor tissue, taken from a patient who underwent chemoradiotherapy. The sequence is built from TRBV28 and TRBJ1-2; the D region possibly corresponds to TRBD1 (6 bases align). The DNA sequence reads TGTGCCAGCAGTTTCCAGGGACAAGGCTACACCTTC. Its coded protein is CASSFQGQGYTF.